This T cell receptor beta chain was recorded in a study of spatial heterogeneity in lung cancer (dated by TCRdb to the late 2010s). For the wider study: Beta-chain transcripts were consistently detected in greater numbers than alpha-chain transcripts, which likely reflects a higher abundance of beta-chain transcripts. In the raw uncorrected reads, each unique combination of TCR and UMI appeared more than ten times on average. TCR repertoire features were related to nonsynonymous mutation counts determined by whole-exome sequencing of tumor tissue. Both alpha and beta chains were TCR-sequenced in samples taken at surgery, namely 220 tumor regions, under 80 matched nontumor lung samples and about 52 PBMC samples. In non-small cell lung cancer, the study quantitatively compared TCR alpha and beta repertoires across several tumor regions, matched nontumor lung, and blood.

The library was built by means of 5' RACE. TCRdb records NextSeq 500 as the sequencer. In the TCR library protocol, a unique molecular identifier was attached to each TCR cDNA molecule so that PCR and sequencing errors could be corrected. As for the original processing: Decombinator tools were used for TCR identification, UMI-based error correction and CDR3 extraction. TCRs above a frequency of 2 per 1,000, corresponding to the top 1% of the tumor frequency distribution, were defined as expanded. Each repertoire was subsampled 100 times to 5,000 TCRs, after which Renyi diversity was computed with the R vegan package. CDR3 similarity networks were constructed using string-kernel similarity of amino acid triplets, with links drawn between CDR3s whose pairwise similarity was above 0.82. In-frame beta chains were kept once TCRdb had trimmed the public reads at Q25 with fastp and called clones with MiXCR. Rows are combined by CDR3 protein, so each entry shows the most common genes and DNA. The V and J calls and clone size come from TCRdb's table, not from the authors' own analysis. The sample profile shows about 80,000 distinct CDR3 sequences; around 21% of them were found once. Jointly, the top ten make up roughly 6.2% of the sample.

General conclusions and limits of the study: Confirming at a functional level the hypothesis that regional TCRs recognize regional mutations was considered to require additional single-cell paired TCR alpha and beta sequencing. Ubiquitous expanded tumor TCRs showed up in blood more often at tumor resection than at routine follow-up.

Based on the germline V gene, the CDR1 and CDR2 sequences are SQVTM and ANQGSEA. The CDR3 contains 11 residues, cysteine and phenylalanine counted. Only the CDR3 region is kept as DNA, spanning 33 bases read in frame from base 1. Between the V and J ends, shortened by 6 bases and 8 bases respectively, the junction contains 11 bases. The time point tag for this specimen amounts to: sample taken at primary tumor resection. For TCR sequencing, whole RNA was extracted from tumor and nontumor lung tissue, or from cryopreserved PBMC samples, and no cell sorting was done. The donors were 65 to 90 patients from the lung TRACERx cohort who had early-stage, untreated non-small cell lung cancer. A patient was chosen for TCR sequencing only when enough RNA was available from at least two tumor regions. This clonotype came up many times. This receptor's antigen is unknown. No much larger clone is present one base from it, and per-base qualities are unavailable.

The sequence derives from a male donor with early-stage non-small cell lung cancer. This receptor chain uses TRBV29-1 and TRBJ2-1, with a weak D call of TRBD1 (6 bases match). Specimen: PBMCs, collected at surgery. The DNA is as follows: TGCAGCGTGAGGGGGTTGCATGAGCAGTTCTTC. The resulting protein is CSVRGLHEQFF.